This T cell receptor beta chain originates from a study of blood T cell repertoires in COVID-19. Across the study: Both acute and convalescent COVID-19 samples were obtained from the United States, Italy and Spain.

The CDR3 has 17 amino acids. The V gene's germline CDR1 is SGHVS and CDR2 FQNEAQ. V gave up 5 bases and J gave up 0 bases, with 14 bases separating them. Per the study methods: Cell counts per sample came from amplifying reference gene primers. TCRdb keeps only in-frame clones here, not all; method: immunoSEQ multiplex PCR. V and J calls and clone size follow that table, whereas D and trimming were derived from the DNA. The repertoire has tens of thousands of clones, approximately 80% of them found once; the top ten carry around 4.1%. This clone was observed once. The V gene is TRBV7-8, the J gene TRBJ2-6; TRBD2 might be the D (5 bases). This TCR was recovered from a woman aged 55-75 years with acute or convalescent COVID-19. Material for sequencing was peripheral blood. CDR3 coding DNA: TGTGCCAGCAGCCCTTGGACTCGCGACTCTGGGGCCAACGTCCTGACTTTC. It translates to CASSPWTRDSGANVLTF.